One sample yielded the 11 T cell receptor beta chains listed below, sequenced in a study of CD8+ T cells in alopecia areata. It was cDNA, reverse transcribed from extracted RNA, that served as the sequencing template. TCRdb keeps only in-frame clones here, not all; method: immunoSEQ multiplex PCR. The table has roughly 170,000 clones, roughly 50% seen once; the top ten hold approximately 12%. The treatment denotes: oral pan-JAK inhibitor, 5-10 mg twice daily. Sequenced here: CD8+ T cells sorted from blood, sampled at week 24, from a patient treated with tofacitinib. Source of these receptors: a human donor with alopecia areata.

V gene TRBV5-1 combines with J gene TRBJ1-2; the D gene is possibly TRBD1 (6 bases). This CDR3 region has 12 residues. Germline lookup yields CDR1 SGHRS and CDR2 YFSETQ. V was trimmed by 7 bases and J by 3 bases, leaving 10 bases between them. The CDR3 DNA sequence: TGCGCCAGCTACCGACAGGACTATGGCTACACCTTC. The encoded protein is CASYRQDYGYTF.

The rearrangement joins TRBV29-1 to TRBJ1-2; D call uncertain. The CDR3 runs to 12 residues. Germline CDR1 SQVTM, CDR2 ANQGSEA. Trimming removed 0 bases at V and 6 bases at J, with 8 bases between. CDR3 DNA: TGCAGCGTTGAAGATCGACACGATGGCTACACCTTC. The encoded protein is CSVEDRHDGYTF.

This clone came up a few times. The chain has TRBV29-1 and TRBJ2-7, with D maybe TRBD2 (6 bases). The CDR3 is 13 amino acids. The germline V and J ends were trimmed by 4 bases and 0 bases, with 10 bases remaining between them. From germline, CDR1 is SQVTM and CDR2 ANQGSEA. This CDR3 is CSVAVGSSYEQYF. For the CDR3, the DNA is TGCAGCGTTGCAGTCGGGAGCTCCTACGAGCAGTACTTC.

This chain joins TRBV5-1 and TRBJ1-1; D might be TRBD1 (6 bases). Trimming cost V 0 bases and J 3 bases, with 12 bases left between them. Germline-derived CDR1 and CDR2 are SGHRS and YFSETQ. The CDR3 is 15 amino acids. CDR3: CASSLAQGPDTEAFF. CDR3 bases: TGCGCCAGCAGCTTGGCTCAGGGGCCCGACACTGAAGCTTTCTTT.

A few counts support this clone. This chain links TRBV29-1 with TRBJ2-1; TRBD1 agrees at 7 bases. This CDR3 region has 12 residues. Per the germline V gene, CDR1 is SQVTM and CDR2 is ANQGSEA. The V gene end was trimmed by 6 bases and the J gene end by 7 bases; junction bases not matched to a gene: 6. The CDR3 reads CSVDMTGNEQFF. The DNA of the CDR3 is TGCAGCGTGGATATGACAGGGAATGAGCAGTTCTTC.

This clone was counted a few times. This rearrangement joins TRBV12-5 to TRBJ2-2; D remains unclear. The V and J ends lost 6 bases and 5 bases respectively, with 7 bases between them. This CDR3 contains 12 residues. Per germline, CDR1 LGHNT and CDR2 FRNRAP. The CDR3 loop is CASGLMTGELFF. CDR3 DNA sequence: TGTGCTAGTGGCCTTATGACCGGGGAGCTGTTTTTT.

This chain links TRBV27 with TRBJ2-3; D gene unclear. Trimming stripped 3 bases from V and 10 bases from J, with 8 bases between. There are 11 residues in the CDR3. The germline CDR1 and CDR2 sequences are MNHEY and SMNVEV (reference sequence). This CDR3 reads CASSFGVAQYF. For the CDR3, the DNA is TGTGCCAGCAGTTTTGGGGTTGCGCAGTATTTT.

The sample holds a few counts of this clone. J is TRBJ2-4 and V is TRBV1; the table's D call of TRBD2 was not tested on the DNA. TRBV1 has pseudogene status. This CDR3 contains 16 residues. The CDR3 DNA reads as TGCACCAGCAGCCAAGATGGGAGGGGTACCAAAAACATTCAGTACTTC. Translating gives CTSSQDGRGTKNIQYF.

The chain links TRBV5-1 to TRBJ2-7; TRBD1 matches at 7 bases. The CDR3 runs 15 residues. The V and J ends lost 3 bases and 1 base, in that order; junction bases with no gene match: 7. CDR1 is SGHRS, CDR2 YFSETQ, per germline. The CDR3 DNA sequence: TGCGCCAGCAGCTCGGACAGGACCCCATCCTACGAGCAGTACTTC. Protein: CASSSDRTPSYEQYF.

Details on this clone: It may be a read error: a sequence one base away is much more abundant. The sample carries other DNA sequences with the same CDR3. This sequence joins TRBV25-1 and TRBJ2-7; D gene ambiguous. CDR1 and CDR2 (germline): MGHDK, SYGVNS. The CDR3 is 11 residues long. V lost 5 bases and J lost 2, with 4 bases in between. The CDR3 region is CASSQAYEQYF. The CDR3 nucleotides read TGTGCCAGCAGTCAGGCCTACGAGCAGTACTTC.

The chain joins TRBV4-1 to TRBJ1-5, with 7 bases matching TRBD1. CDR1 is MGHRA, CDR2 YSYEKL, per germline. Unmatched junction bases numbered 4, after V lost 2 bases and J lost 0 bases. The CDR3 is 16 amino acids. CDR3 amino acids: CASSQKQGNSNQPQHF. The CDR3 nucleotides are TGCGCCAGCAGCCAAAAACAGGGGAATAGCAATCAGCCCCAGCATTTT.